The source of this TCR beta chain is a study of cytomegalovirus exposure and HLA in healthy donors. Whole-study results and caveats: The investigators catalogued 150 or so TCR beta chains as cytomegalovirus-associated.

This clone was detected a few times. Its antigen is not known. Profiling relied on immunoSEQ multiplex PCR, and the TCRdb table lists in-frame clones only, not all of them. Of approximately 110,000 clones in the sample, 94% were seen once. This CDR3 is built from 14 residues. Germline-derived CDR1 and CDR2 are MGHDK and SYGVNS. The clonotype was recovered from a woman aged 18-29 years in good health and CMV-seronegative. The chain has TRBV25-1 and TRBJ2-5; D is possibly TRBD2 (5 bases). Sequenced sample: PBMCs. This CDR3 is CVYLNSEPQETQYF. The CDR3 DNA is TGTGTCTACCTGAATAGCGAGCCACAAGAGACCCAGTACTTC.